The 32 T cell receptor beta chains below were found in one sample sequenced in a study of blood T cell repertoires in COVID-19. This table comes from immunoSEQ multiplex PCR, and its TCRdb copy is limited to in-frame clones, with some not included. The table includes around 200,000 clones, around 80% detected once. The material sequenced was peripheral blood. The receptors shown here come from a woman between 40 and 55 years old with COVID-19, enrolled during active disease.

The chain carries TRBV3-1 (or the pseudogene TRBV3-2) and TRBJ1-3; 10 nucleotides align to TRBD1. Germline CDR1 LGHDT, CDR2 YNNKEL (reference sequence). V lost 4 bases and J lost 3; bases outside the gene matches: 3. The CDR3 loop spans 15 amino acids. The CDR3 DNA sequence: TGTGCCAGCAGCCGGACAGGGGGAATTGGAAACACCATATATTTT. Translated, it gives CASSRTGGIGNTIYF.

J is TRBJ1-4 and V is TRBV6-1, with 8 nucleotides matching TRBD1. Germline values: CDR1 MNHNS, CDR2 SASEGT. The CDR3 covers 16 residues. V shed 0 bases, J shed 8 bases, and the junction held 8 bases outside the gene matches. This chain's CDR3 is CASSEAFRGLWEKLFF. Written as DNA, the CDR3 is TGTGCCAGCAGTGAAGCGTTCAGGGGGCTATGGGAAAAACTGTTTTTT.

The gene calls are TRBV27 and TRBJ2-7; 10 nucleotides align to TRBD1. V was pared by 5 bases and J by 5 bases, with 6 bases of the junction left unmatched. Germline CDR1 and CDR2: MNHEY and SMNVEV (reference sequence). This CDR3 contains 14 residues. CDR3 sequence reads: CASSRRTGGDEQYF. CDR3 nucleotides: TGTGCCAGCAGTCGCCGGACAGGGGGAGACGAGCAGTACTTC.

The CDR3 bases are TGTGCCAGCAGCCGCACAGGCAATTCACCCCTCCACTTT. Its protein is CASSRTGNSPLHF. The chain carries TRBV7-3 and TRBJ1-6; perhaps TRBD1 as D (5 bases). V shed 5 bases and J shed 7 bases, with 9 bases lying between them. The V gene's germline CDR1 is SGHTA and CDR2 FQGTGA. The CDR3 loop spans 13 amino acids.

The chain employs TRBV9 and TRBJ1-2, with 7 nucleotides matching TRBD1. The CDR3 has 13 residues. The V gene end was trimmed by 4 bases and the J gene end by 3 bases; junction bases not matched to a gene: 3. Germline CDR1 and CDR2: SGDLS and YYNGEE. The CDR3: CASSLGQDYGYTF. CDR3 nucleotide sequence: TGTGCCAGCAGCCTTGGACAGGACTATGGCTACACCTTC.

This clone was recorded a few times. The chain couples TRBV12-3 or TRBV12-4 to TRBJ1-2; D is undetermined. The germline V and J ends were trimmed by 6 bases and 4 bases, with 9 bases remaining between them. The CDR3 is 12 amino acids. CDR3 nucleotide sequence: TGTGCCAGCAGATCGAATAGCTATGGCTACACCTTC. The encoded protein is CASRSNSYGYTF.

The gene calls are TRBV18 and TRBJ2-1, with TRBD2 matching 11 bases. Germline V gene sequence: CDR1 KGHSH, CDR2 LQKENI. The CDR3 runs 17 residues. The V segment lost 4 bases and the J segment 6 bases; nucleotides outside the gene matches: 11. CDR3: CASSRTPLTSGINEQFF. The DNA for the CDR3 is TGTGCCAGCTCACGAACCCCTCTGACTAGCGGGATCAATGAGCAGTTCTTC.

The CDR3 loop reads CASRSSINIQYF. The CDR3 DNA sequence: TGTGCCAGCAGATCTAGTATAAACATTCAGTACTTC. The chain combines TRBV6-5 with TRBJ2-4; the D is unclear. CDR1 and CDR2 from the germline V gene are MNHEY and SVGAGI. V lost 6 bases and J lost 6, with 9 bases in between. The CDR3 covers 12 residues.

The chain links TRBV19 to TRBJ2-7; a weak D match, TRBD2 (6 bases). Trimming shortened V by 5 bases and J by 2 bases, and 13 bases separated the two germline ends. Germline CDR1 is LNHDA and CDR2 is SQIVND (reference sequence). The CDR3 length is 14 residues. CDR3 bases: TGTGCCAGTAGTGGTCATTGGGGGGCCTACGAGCAGTACTTC. It specifies CASSGHWGAYEQYF.

J is TRBJ1-5 and V is TRBV2; D might be TRBD1 (6 bases). The length of the CDR3 is 14 residues. Germline CDR1 is SNHLY and CDR2 is FYNNEI. The V and J ends lost 7 bases and 2 bases respectively, with 12 bases between them. The CDR3 spells CASNTGLGNQPQHF. The CDR3 coding sequence is TGTGCCAGCAACACAGGGCTCGGCAATCAGCCCCAGCATTTT.

This clone was recorded only once. The chain recombines TRBV10-2 with TRBJ2-7; D call uncertain. CDR3 length: 11 residues. Trimming left V 4 bases short and J 3 bases short, with 4 bases between. Germline assignment: CDR1 WSHSY and CDR2 SAAADI. CDR3 residues: CASSGLYEQYF. The CDR3 nucleotides read TGCGCCAGCAGTGGACTCTACGAGCAGTACTTC.

A few counts support this clone. V usage is TRBV7-9 and J usage is TRBJ2-5; weak D call: TRBD1 (6 bases). Per the germline V gene, CDR1 is SEHNR and CDR2 is FQNEAQ (reference sequence). Trimming took 1 base from V and 2 from J, leaving 11 bases between them. The CDR3 is 15 residues long. CDR3 in amino acids: CASSLGQGWQETQYF. The CDR3 nucleotides read TGTGCCAGCAGCTTAGGGCAGGGGTGGCAAGAGACCCAGTACTTC. Full variable domain (missing parts from reference TRBV7-9 and TRBJ2-5): DTGVSQNPRHKITKRGQNVTFRCDPISEHNRLYWYRQTLGQGPEFLTYFQNEAQLEKSRLLSDRFSAERPKGSFSTLEIQRTEQGDSAMYLCASSLGQGWQETQYFGPGTRLLVL.

The chain links TRBV28 to TRBJ2-1, with 11 bases lining up with TRBD1. The J segment lost 6 bases and the V segment lost 1 base, leaving 5 bases of the junction unmatched. From germline, CDR1 is MDHEN and CDR2 SYDVKM. The CDR3 is made up of 16 amino acids. CDR3 sequence: CASSLSPGQGANEQFF. The DNA of the CDR3 is TGTGCCAGCAGTTTATCCCCCGGACAGGGGGCCAATGAGCAGTTCTTC.

This clone appeared a few times. The chain carries TRBV7-3 and TRBJ1-2; D gene unclear. V dropped 5 bases and J dropped 8 bases, with 12 bases sitting between them. Germline V gene lookup returns CDR1 SGHTA and CDR2 FQGTGA. The CDR3 has 12 amino acids. DNA of the CDR3: TGTGCCAGCAGCCCAAGCGAGGGAGGCTACACCTTC. Translating gives CASSPSEGGYTF.

J is TRBJ2-1 and V is TRBV6-4; D is possibly TRBD1 (6 bases). Germline CDR1 is MRHNA and CDR2 is SNTAGT. The CDR3 consists of 12 residues. V gave up 6 bases and J gave up 9 bases, with 12 bases separating them. The CDR3 DNA sequence: TGTGCCAGCAGCGATCTAGGGGGTGAGCAGTTCTTC. As protein: CASSDLGGEQFF.

This chain connects TRBV6-5 to TRBJ1-6; 8 bases align to TRBD1. CDR1 is MNHEY and CDR2 is SVGAGI in the germline V gene. V shed 4 bases and J 5 bases; nucleotides not matched to a gene: 4. The CDR3 is made up of 15 amino acids. The CDR3 loop is CASSLTGVDNSPLHF. The CDR3 region has the DNA TGTGCCAGCAGTTTGACAGGGGTAGATAATTCACCCCTCCACTTT.

V gene TRBV7-6 combines with J gene TRBJ1-6; the match to TRBD1 covers 9 bases. Germline V gene data show CDR1 as SGHVS and CDR2 as FNYEAQ. This CDR3 is built from 19 residues. The V gene end was trimmed by 1 base and the J gene end by 0 bases; junction bases not matched to a gene: 7. CDR3 DNA sequence: TGTGCCAGCAGCTTAGGGGGACAGGGCCTGAGCTCCTATAATTCACCCCTCCACTTT. This codes for CASSLGGQGLSSYNSPLHF.

The V and J genes are TRBV6-5 and TRBJ2-7; TRBD2 might be the D (6 bases). The germline gives CDR1 MNHEY, CDR2 SVGAGI. Trimming shortened V by 2 bases and J by 3 bases, and 14 bases separated the two germline ends. There are 15 residues in the CDR3. The CDR3 DNA is TGTGCCAGCAGTTACGCGGTAAGGGACTTCTACGAGCAGTACTTC. Amino acid sequence: CASSYAVRDFYEQYF.

The CDR3 sequence: CASSLERTDTQYF. The CDR3 DNA reads as TGCGCCAGCAGCTTGGAGCGGACAGATACGCAGTATTTT. The J gene is TRBJ2-3, the V gene TRBV5-1; maybe TRBD2 (5 bases). Germline CDR1 is SGHRS and CDR2 is YFSETQ. The CDR3 runs 13 residues. V lost 0 bases, J lost 3 bases, and 5 bases lay in between.

This clone is a singleton in its sample. The V and J genes are TRBV27 and TRBJ1-6; 10 bases agree with TRBD1. Germline V lookup: CDR1 MNHEY, CDR2 SMNVEV (reference sequence). The CDR3 runs to 15 residues. V lost 5 bases, J lost 12 bases, and 10 bases stayed unmatched. CDR3 residues: CASSLPPGQGRPLHF. CDR3 nucleotide sequence: TGTGCCAGCAGTCTCCCGCCGGGACAGGGGAGACCCCTCCACTTT.

V usage is TRBV24-1 and J usage is TRBJ2-7, with D maybe TRBD2 (5 bases). The V end lost 2 bases, the J end lost 0 bases, and 16 bases lay between the germline ends. From germline, CDR1 is KGHDR and CDR2 SFDVKD. The CDR3 loop spans 17 amino acids. CDR3: CATSDYKGSGSSYEQYF. The CDR3 nucleotides read TGTGCCACCAGTGATTATAAAGGGAGCGGCTCCTCCTACGAGCAGTACTTC.

The chain is built from TRBV18 and TRBJ1-1; D might be TRBD1 (5 bases). In germline, CDR1 is KGHSH, CDR2 LQKENI. Trimming shortened V by 3 bases and J by 4 bases, and 9 bases separated the two germline ends. The CDR3 runs 13 residues. CDR3 DNA: TGTGCCAGCTCACCTCAGGGAAGCACTGAAGCTTTCTTT. This codes for CASSPQGSTEAFF.

Here the CDR3 DNA reads TGTGCCAGCAGCTTGGGACAGAGCACAGATACGCAGTATTTT. It codes for CASSLGQSTDTQYF. The rearrangement uses TRBV9 and TRBJ2-3, with TRBD1 matching 7 bases. Looked up from germline, CDR1 is SGDLS and CDR2 is YYNGEE. V was pared by 4 bases and J by 0 bases, with 2 bases of the junction left unmatched. CDR3 size: 14 residues.

This chain uses TRBV5-6 with TRBJ2-7, with a possible D match to TRBD1 (5 bases). The CDR3 has 13 residues. The germline gives CDR1 SGHDT, CDR2 YYEEEE. Trimming left V 2 bases short and J 2 bases short, with 8 bases between. CDR3 sequence (DNA): TGTGCCAGCAGCTTCCAGGGCCCCTACGAGCAGTACTTC. Translating it yields CASSFQGPYEQYF.

V and J are TRBV6-5 and TRBJ1-3, with TRBD1 as a possible D gene (5 bases). Trimming took off 0 bases at V and 3 bases at J, with 12 bases between the two ends. Germline CDR1 is MNHEY and CDR2 is SVGAGI. The CDR3 runs 16 residues. This CDR3 is CASSYSFGGGGNTIYF. DNA of the CDR3: TGTGCCAGCAGTTACTCGTTCGGGGGGGGTGGAAACACCATATATTTT.

The J gene is TRBJ2-2, the V gene TRBV9; D may be TRBD2 (7 bases). The germline V gene has CDR1 SGDLS and CDR2 YYNGEE. V was pared by 1 base and J by 6 bases, with 16 bases between. The CDR3 has 16 amino acids. The CDR3 spells CASSVSGQAGPGELFF. The DNA for the CDR3 is TGTGCCAGCAGCGTATCGGGACAAGCGGGACCCGGGGAGCTGTTTTTT.

The chain is built from TRBV6-5 and TRBJ2-2, with D tentatively TRBD2 (6 bases). Germline V gene data show CDR1 as MNHEY and CDR2 as SVGAGI. The length of the CDR3 is 15 residues. Between the trimmed V and J ends, which lost 8 bases and 8 bases, there was a span of 21 bases. CDR3 nucleotide sequence: TGTGCCAGCTTCCGGTGGGGGGATAACAGTGGGGAGCTGTTTTTT. Amino acids: CASFRWGDNSGELFF.

This clone was detected only once. The CDR3 nucleotides read TGTGCCAGCAGCCGCTCTGGGGCCAACGTCCTGACTTTC. Residues: CASSRSGANVLTF. The chain joins TRBV28 to TRBJ2-6, with D uncertain. Germline V gene data show CDR1 as MDHEN and CDR2 as SYDVKM. Trimming took 6 bases from V and 0 from J, leaving 3 bases between them. There are 13 residues in the CDR3. The whole variable domain, remainder taken from reference TRBV28 and TRBJ2-6, is DVKVTQSSRYLVKRTGEKVFLECVQDMDHENMFWYRQDPGLGLRLIYFSYDVKMKEKGDIPEGYSVSREKKERFSLILESASTNQTSMYLCASSRSGANVLTFGAGSRLTVL.

The genes are TRBV28 and TRBJ1-3, with 7 nucleotides matching TRBD1. The V gene end was trimmed by 1 base and the J gene end by 3 bases; junction bases not matched to a gene: 6. The germline V gene encodes CDR1 MDHEN and CDR2 SYDVKM. The length of the CDR3 is 16 residues. The CDR3, as DNA: TGTGCCAGCAGTTTATCCGGACAGGTCCTTGGAAACACCATATATTTT. Translating gives CASSLSGQVLGNTIYF.

The J gene is TRBJ1-1, the V gene TRBV11-1, with 8 bases matching TRBD1. Per germline, CDR1 SGHAT and CDR2 FQDESV (reference sequence). CDR3 length equals 16 residues. Unmatched junction bases numbered 5, after V lost 1 base and J lost 1 base. CDR3 bases: TGTGCCAGCAGCTTAGTAACAGGGGGGCCGAACACTGAAGCTTTCTTT. Encoded protein: CASSLVTGGPNTEAFF.

This chain uses TRBV4-2 with TRBJ2-3; a possible D gene is TRBD2 (6 bases). V was cut by 4 bases and J by 9 bases, with 14 bases left in between. Per the germline V gene, CDR1 is LGHNA and CDR2 is YNFKEQ. The CDR3 consists of 13 residues. CDR3 sequence: CASSLRGSPTQYF. The CDR3 coding sequence is TGTGCCAGCAGCCTCCGGGGGTCGCCGACGCAGTATTTT.

As regards this clone: The same CDR3 also results from other DNA sequences found in this sample. The chain employs TRBV5-1 and TRBJ1-5; D is undetermined. The germline V gene has CDR1 SGHRS and CDR2 YFSETQ. V shed 0 bases and J shed 0 bases, with 10 bases lying between them. The CDR3 covers 16 residues. The CDR3 DNA sequence: TGCGCCAGCAGCTTGGGAGGGAGTTATAGCAATCAGCCCCAGCATTTT. This encodes CASSLGGSYSNQPQHF.